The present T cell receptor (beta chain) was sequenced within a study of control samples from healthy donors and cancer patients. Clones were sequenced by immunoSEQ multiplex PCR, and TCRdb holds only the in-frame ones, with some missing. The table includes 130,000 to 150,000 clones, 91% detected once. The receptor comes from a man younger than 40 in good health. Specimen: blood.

CDR3 in amino acids: CATTGTSGVRSYNEQFF. CDR3 DNA sequence: TGTGCCACCACCGGGACTAGCGGGGTGCGCTCCTACAATGAGCAGTTCTTC. V gene TRBV28 combines with J gene TRBJ2-1; the match to TRBD2 covers 13 bases. V lost 10 bases, J lost 0 bases, and 9 bases stayed unmatched. This CDR3 is built from 17 residues. Germline-derived CDR1 and CDR2 are MDHEN and SYDVKM.